These 9 T cell receptor beta chains were sequenced from one sample in a study of blood T cell repertoires in COVID-19. The data were produced by immunoSEQ multiplex PCR, yet TCRdb's version contains in-frame clones alone and is incomplete. The top ten clones hold roughly 17% of a sample with roughly 190,000 clones, around 80% of them seen once. Specimen: PBMCs or T cells enriched from blood (not recorded which). These receptors were taken from a woman in her 50s with acute COVID-19.

This clone has only a few counts. The chain joins TRBV7-8 to TRBJ1-1; no definite D call. Trimming took 2 bases from V and 4 from J, leaving 14 bases between them. Germline V lookup: CDR1 SGHVS, CDR2 FQNEAQ. This CDR3 region has 15 residues. CDR3 sequence (DNA): TGTGCCAGCAGCTTAACCCGGGCCGAGGGCACTGAAGCTTTCTTT. It yields the protein CASSLTRAEGTEAFF.

As to this clone: Other DNA sequences in this specimen translate into the identical CDR3. V usage is TRBV6-4 and J usage is TRBJ1-5, with 11 bases lining up with TRBD1. The ends lost 6 bases at V and 6 bases at J; junction bases unmatched: 7. From germline, CDR1 is MRHNA and CDR2 SNTAGT. The CDR3 length is 15 residues. The CDR3 loop reads CASSAGTGGGQPQHF. The CDR3, as DNA: TGTGCCAGCAGCGCCGGGACAGGGGGAGGTCAGCCCCAGCATTTT.

V gene TRBV12-3 or TRBV12-4 combines with J gene TRBJ2-1, with TRBD1 identical over 10 bases. V dropped 6 bases and J dropped 10; count of bases not matched to a gene: 3. CDR3 size: 12 residues. CDR3 residues: CASSDRGREQFF. The CDR3 DNA sequence: TGTGCCAGCAGCGACAGGGGGCGCGAGCAGTTCTTC.

The chain uses TRBV28 and TRBJ1-2; 9 bases are shared with TRBD1. Germline V gives CDR1 MDHEN, CDR2 SYDVKM. V trimming: 4 bases; J trimming: 7 bases; junction bases outside the gene matches: 7. The CDR3 length is 14 residues. The CDR3 loop reads CASSSGQGTSGYTF. The DNA of the CDR3 is TGTGCCAGCAGTTCAGGACAGGGGACAAGTGGCTACACCTTC.

This clone was seen just once. This chain uses TRBV5-6 with TRBJ1-4; the D gene is possibly TRBD1 (5 bases). Per germline, CDR1 SGHDT and CDR2 YYEEEE. The ends were cut back, 3 bases at V and 1 base at J, with 13 bases in the middle. The CDR3 spans 16 residues. The CDR3, as DNA: TGTGCCAGCAGCTCCCGGGGACTTGGAACTAATGAAAAACTGTTTTTT. This translates into CASSSRGLGTNEKLFF.

The CDR3: CASSINRGTNEKLFF. CDR3 nucleotide sequence: TGTGCCAGTAGTATCAACAGGGGCACTAATGAAAAACTGTTTTTT. The chain recombines TRBV19 with TRBJ1-4, with TRBD1 matching over 7 bases. The length of the CDR3 is 15 residues. Germline V gene lookup returns CDR1 LNHDA and CDR2 SQIVND (reference sequence). After removal of 3 bases from V and 2 bases from J, the junction contained 3 bases not matched to a gene.

The V gene is TRBV28, the J gene TRBJ2-3; 10 nucleotides match TRBD2. CDR1 MDHEN and CDR2 SYDVKM come from the germline V gene. Germline trimming cut 7 bases from V and 4 bases from J; bases unmatched to any gene: 8. The CDR3 covers 15 residues. As DNA, the CDR3 is TGTGCCAGCAATGTGCCGGGACTAGCGTCAGATACGCAGTATTTT. It encodes CASNVPGLASDTQYF.

The chain uses TRBV28 and TRBJ1-1; TRBD1 might be the D (6 bases). Germline values: CDR1 MDHEN, CDR2 SYDVKM. The V and J ends lost 7 bases and 4 bases respectively, with 19 bases between them. This CDR3 has 15 amino acids. The CDR3 here is CASTLSGGISTEAFF. The DNA for the CDR3 is TGTGCCAGCACTCTTTCGGGGGGCATATCCACTGAAGCTTTCTTT.

This clone was found a few times. The V call is TRBV7-2, the J call TRBJ2-3; 7 nucleotides match TRBD2. The CDR3 spans 15 residues. The V gene's germline CDR1 is SGHTA and CDR2 FQGNSA. The V gene end was trimmed by 5 bases and the J gene end by 0 bases; junction bases not matched to a gene: 5. The CDR3 region is CASSRSGPSTDTQYF. The DNA of the CDR3 is TGTGCCAGCAGCCGTAGCGGGCCTAGCACAGATACGCAGTATTTT. Based on the CDR3 plus reference TRBV7-2 and TRBJ2-3, the full variable domain is GAGVSQSPSNKVTEKGKDVELRCDPISGHTALYWYRQSLGQGLEFLIYFQGNSAPDKSGLPSDRFSAERTGGSVSTLTIQRTQQEDSAVYLCASSRSGPSTDTQYFGPGTRLTVL.